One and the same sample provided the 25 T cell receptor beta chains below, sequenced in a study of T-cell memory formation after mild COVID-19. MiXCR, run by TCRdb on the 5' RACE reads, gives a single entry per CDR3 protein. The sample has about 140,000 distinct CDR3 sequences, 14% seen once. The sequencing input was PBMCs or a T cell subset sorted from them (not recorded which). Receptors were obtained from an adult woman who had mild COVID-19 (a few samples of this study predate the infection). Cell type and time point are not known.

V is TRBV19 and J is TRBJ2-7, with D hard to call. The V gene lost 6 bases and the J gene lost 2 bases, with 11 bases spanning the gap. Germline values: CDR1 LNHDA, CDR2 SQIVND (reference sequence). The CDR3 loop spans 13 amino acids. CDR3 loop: CASRRTGTYEQYF. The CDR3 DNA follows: TGTGCCAGTAGAAGGACGGGTACCTACGAGCAGTACTTC.

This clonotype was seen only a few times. The DNA of the CDR3 is TGTGCCAGCAGTTACTCGGCTAGCGGGAGGAATGAGCAGTTCTTC. This codes for CASSYSASGRNEQFF. This chain joins TRBV6-5 and TRBJ2-1; 11 bases map to TRBD2. Per germline, CDR1 MNHEY and CDR2 SVGAGI. The V and J ends lost 0 bases and 7 bases, in that order; junction bases with no gene match: 2. The CDR3 has 15 residues.

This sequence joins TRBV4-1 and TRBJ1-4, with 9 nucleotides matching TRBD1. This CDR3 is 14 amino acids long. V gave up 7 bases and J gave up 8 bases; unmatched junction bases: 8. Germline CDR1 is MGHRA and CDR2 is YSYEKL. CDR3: CASKGGQGREKLFF. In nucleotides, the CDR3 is TGCGCCAGCAAGGGGGGACAGGGCCGCGAAAAACTGTTTTTT.

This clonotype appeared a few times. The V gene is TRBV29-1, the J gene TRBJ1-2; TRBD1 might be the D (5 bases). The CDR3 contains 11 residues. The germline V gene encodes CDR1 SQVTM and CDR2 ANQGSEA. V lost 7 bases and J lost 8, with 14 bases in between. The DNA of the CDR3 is TGCAGCGCTAGAATGACAGCGGGCTACACCTTC. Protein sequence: CSARMTAGYTF.

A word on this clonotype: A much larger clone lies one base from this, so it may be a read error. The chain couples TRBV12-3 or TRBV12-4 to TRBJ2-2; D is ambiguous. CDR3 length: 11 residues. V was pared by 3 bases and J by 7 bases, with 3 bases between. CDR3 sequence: CASSFGGELFF. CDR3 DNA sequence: TGTGCCAGCAGTTTTGGCGGGGAGCTGTTTTTT.

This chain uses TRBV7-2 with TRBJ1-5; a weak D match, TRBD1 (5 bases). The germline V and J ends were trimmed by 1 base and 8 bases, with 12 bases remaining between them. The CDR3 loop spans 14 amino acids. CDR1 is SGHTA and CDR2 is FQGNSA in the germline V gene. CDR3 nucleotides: TGTGCCAGCAGCTTAGTCGTGGGCAGGGAGCCCCAGCATTTT. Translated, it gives CASSLVVGREPQHF.

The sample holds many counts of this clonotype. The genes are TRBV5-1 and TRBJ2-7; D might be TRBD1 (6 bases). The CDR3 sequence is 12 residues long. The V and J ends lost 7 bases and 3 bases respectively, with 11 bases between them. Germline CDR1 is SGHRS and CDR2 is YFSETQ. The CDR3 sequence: CASRDTDYEQYF. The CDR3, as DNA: TGCGCCAGCCGGGACACAGACTACGAGCAGTACTTC. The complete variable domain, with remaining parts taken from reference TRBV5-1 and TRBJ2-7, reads KAGVTQTPRYLIKTRGQQVTLSCSPISGHRSVSWYQQTPGQGLQFLFEYFSETQRNKGNFPGRFSGRQFSNSRSEMNVSTLELGDSALYLCASRDTDYEQYFGPGTRLTVT.

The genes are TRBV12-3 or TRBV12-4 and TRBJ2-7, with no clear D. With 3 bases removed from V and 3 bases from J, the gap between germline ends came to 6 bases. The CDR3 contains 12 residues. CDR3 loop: CASSLKIYEQYF. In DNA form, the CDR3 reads TGTGCCAGCAGTTTGAAAATCTACGAGCAGTACTTC.

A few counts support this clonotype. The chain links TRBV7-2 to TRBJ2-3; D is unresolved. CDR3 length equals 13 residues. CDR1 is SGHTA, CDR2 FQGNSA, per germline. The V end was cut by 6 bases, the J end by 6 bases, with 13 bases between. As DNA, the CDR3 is TGTGCCAGCAGACCAAACACCGCGGATACGCAGTATTTT. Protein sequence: CASRPNTADTQYF.

CDR3 sequence (DNA): TGTGCCAGCAGCTTTTGGGACGCCAGTTATGGCTACACCTTC. Translated, it gives CASSFWDASYGYTF. This rearrangement joins TRBV5-4 to TRBJ1-2; weak D call: TRBD1 (5 bases). The CDR3 is 14 amino acids. The germline V gene has CDR1 SGHNT and CDR2 YYREEE (reference sequence). V lost 2 bases to trimming and J lost 5 bases, with 13 bases between them.

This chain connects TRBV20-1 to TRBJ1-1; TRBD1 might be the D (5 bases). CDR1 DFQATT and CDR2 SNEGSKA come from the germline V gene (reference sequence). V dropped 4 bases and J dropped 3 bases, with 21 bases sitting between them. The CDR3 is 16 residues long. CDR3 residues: CSANPTMALGDTEAFF. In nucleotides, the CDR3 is TGCAGTGCTAACCCAACGATGGCTCTGGGGGACACTGAAGCTTTCTTT.

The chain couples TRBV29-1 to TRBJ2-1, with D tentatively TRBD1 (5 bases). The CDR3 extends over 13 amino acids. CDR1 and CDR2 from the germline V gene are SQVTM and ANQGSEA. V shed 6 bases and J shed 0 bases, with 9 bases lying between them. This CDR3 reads CSVPQVSYNEQFF. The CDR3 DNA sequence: TGCAGCGTCCCACAGGTCTCCTACAATGAGCAGTTCTTC.

CDR3 region: CSAPNGSMSAGYTF. CDR3 in DNA: TGCAGTGCCCCAAACGGATCAATGAGTGCGGGCTACACCTTC. The chain is built from TRBV20-1 and TRBJ1-2; no clear D gene. Trimming removed 6 bases from V and 8 bases from J, with 22 bases in between. Germline-derived CDR1 and CDR2 are DFQATT and SNEGSKA (reference sequence). The length of the CDR3 is 14 residues.

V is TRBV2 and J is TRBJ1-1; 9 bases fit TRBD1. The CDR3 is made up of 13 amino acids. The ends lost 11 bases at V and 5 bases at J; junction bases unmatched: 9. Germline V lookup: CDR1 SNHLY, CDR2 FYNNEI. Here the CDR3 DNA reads TGTGCCGGACAGGGGACAAGCAGGACTGAAGCTTTCTTT. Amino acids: CAGQGTSRTEAFF.

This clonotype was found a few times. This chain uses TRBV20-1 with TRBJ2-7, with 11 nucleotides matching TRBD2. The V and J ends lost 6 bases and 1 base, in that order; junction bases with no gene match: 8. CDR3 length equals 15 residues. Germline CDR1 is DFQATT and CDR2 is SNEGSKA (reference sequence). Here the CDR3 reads CSASGLAGNSYEQYF. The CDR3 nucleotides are TGCAGTGCCTCCGGACTAGCGGGTAATTCCTACGAGCAGTACTTC.

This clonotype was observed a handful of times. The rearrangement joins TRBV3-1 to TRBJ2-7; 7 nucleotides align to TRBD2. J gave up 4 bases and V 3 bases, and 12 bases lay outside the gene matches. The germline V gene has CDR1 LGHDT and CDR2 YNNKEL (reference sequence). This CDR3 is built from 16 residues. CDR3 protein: CASSQNTGLPSYEQYF. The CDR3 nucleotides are TGTGCCAGCAGCCAGAACACGGGACTACCAAGTTACGAGCAGTACTTC.

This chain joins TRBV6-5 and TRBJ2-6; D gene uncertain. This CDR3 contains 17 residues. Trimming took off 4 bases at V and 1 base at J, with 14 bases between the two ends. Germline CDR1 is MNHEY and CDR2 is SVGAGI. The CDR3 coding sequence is TGTGCCAGCAGTTCCACTCCGTCTTGGTCTGGGGCCAACGTCCTGACTTTC. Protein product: CASSSTPSWSGANVLTF.

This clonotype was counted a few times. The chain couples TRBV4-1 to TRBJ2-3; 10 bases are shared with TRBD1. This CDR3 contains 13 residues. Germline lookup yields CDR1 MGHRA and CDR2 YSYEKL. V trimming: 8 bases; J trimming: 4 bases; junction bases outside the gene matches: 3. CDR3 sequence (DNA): TGCGCCAGCTTCGGGACAGGGGCAGATACGCAGTATTTT. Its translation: CASFGTGADTQYF.

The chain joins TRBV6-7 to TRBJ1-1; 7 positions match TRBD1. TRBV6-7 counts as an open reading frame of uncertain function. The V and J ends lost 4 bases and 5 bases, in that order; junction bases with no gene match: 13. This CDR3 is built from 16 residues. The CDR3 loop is CASSSRDSRRGTEAFF. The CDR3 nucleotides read TGTGCCAGCAGTTCCCGGGACAGCCGGCGGGGAACTGAAGCTTTCTTT.

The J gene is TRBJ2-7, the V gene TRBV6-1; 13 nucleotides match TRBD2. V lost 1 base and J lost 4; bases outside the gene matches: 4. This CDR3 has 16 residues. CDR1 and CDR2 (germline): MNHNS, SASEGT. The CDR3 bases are TGTGCCAGCAGTGAAGACGGACTAGCGGGAGTGTACGAGCAGTACTTC. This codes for CASSEDGLAGVYEQYF.

CDR3 loop: CASSLRLAGGPNTGELFF. As DNA, the CDR3 is TGTGCCAGCAGTTTGAGACTAGCGGGGGGGCCGAACACCGGGGAGCTGTTTTTT. The chain combines TRBV12-3 or TRBV12-4 with TRBJ2-2; TRBD2 matches 14 bases. With 3 bases clipped from V and 0 bases from J, the junction kept 3 bases outside the gene matches. The CDR3 covers 18 residues.

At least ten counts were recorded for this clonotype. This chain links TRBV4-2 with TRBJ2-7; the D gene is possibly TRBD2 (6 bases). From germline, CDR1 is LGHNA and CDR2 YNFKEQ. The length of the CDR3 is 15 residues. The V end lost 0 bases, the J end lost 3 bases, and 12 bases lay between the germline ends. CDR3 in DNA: TGTGCCAGCAGCCAAGATTGGGACTCCAACTACGAGCAGTACTTC. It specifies CASSQDWDSNYEQYF.

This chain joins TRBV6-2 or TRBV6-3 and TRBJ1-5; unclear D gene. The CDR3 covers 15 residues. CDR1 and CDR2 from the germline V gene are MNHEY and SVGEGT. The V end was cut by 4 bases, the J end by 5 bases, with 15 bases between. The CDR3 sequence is CASSFSPRSDQPQHF. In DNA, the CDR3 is TGTGCCAGCAGTTTTTCTCCCAGGAGCGATCAGCCCCAGCATTTT.

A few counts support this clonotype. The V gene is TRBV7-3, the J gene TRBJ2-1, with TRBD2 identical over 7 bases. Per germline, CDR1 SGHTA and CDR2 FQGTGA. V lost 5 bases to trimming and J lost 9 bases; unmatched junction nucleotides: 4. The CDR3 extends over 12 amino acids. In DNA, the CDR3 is TGTGCCAGCAGCCACGGGGGGTCTGAGCAGTTCTTC. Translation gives CASSHGGSEQFF.

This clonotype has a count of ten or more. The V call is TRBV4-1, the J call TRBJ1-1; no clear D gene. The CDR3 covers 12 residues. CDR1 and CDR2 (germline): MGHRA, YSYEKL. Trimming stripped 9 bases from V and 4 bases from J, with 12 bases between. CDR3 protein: CASDSRGTEAFF. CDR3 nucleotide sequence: TGCGCCAGTGACTCGCGGGGCACTGAAGCTTTCTTT.